The clone carrying this T cell receptor (beta chain) was detected a few times. Its antigen is currently unknown. Trimming shortened V by 3 bases and J by 2 bases, and 5 bases separated the two germline ends. This CDR3 has 14 amino acids. This record comes from a study of blood T cells in healthy people across ages. Broader study findings: Researchers said unsorted PBMCs prevented a conclusive naive versus antigen-experienced comparison.

Combining a sample-barcoded 5' primer with a J-beta primer mix, a second PCR ran for 7 to 11 cycles. Each cDNA molecule received a tag from a template-switch adaptor that had 12 random nucleotides. A single record per CDR3 protein comes from TCRdb applying MiXCR to the 5' RACE reads. Here the sample spans about 970,000 distinct CDR3 sequences, roughly half being singletons. Collection of 7.5 to 10 milliliters of peripheral blood was performed for each donor. V usage is TRBV12-3 or TRBV12-4 and J usage is TRBJ2-6; the D is unclear. The sequencing input was blood. The TCR originated in a woman in her sixties or seventies in good health. The CDR3 region is CASSFATGANVLTF. The CDR3 bases are TGTGCCAGCAGTTTCGCGACTGGGGCCAACGTCCTGACTTTC.